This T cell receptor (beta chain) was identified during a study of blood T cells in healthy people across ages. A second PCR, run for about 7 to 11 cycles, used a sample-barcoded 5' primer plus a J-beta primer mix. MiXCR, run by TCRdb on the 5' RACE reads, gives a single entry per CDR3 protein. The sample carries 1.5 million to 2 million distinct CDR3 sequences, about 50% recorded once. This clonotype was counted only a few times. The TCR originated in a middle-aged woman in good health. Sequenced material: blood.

CDR3 sequence: CASSPETRQAYEQYF. CDR3 sequence (DNA): TGTGCCAGCAGCCCGGAGACCCGGCAGGCCTACGAGCAGTACTTC. The chain joins TRBV6-6 to TRBJ2-7; no clear D gene. This CDR3 spans 15 amino acids. Germline CDR1 reads MNHNY; CDR2 reads SVGAGI (reference sequence). V was cut by 6 bases and J by 2 bases, with 17 bases left in between.